The clone carrying this T cell receptor (beta chain) was counted once. Its antigen is unidentified. The source of the sample is a study of blood T cells in healthy people across ages. CDR3 length equals 15 residues. From germline, CDR1 is SGDLS and CDR2 YYNGEE. V lost 7 bases, J lost 6 bases, and 11 bases stayed unmatched. Notes on the study in general: Donor CMV status, an unknown factor, possibly confounded changes in expanded clonotypes. Aged donors had fewer naive CD4+ cells and lower diversity than long-lived donors.

It was with a sample-barcoded 5' primer and a J-beta primer mix that a second PCR of roughly 7 to 12 cycles was run. TCRdb independently ran MiXCR on the 5' RACE reads; one entry per CDR3 protein. This table has hundreds of thousands of distinct CDR3 sequences, approximately 44% appearing once. The receptor was isolated from a man aged 55 to 70 in good health. The material sequenced was blood. This chain connects TRBV9 to TRBJ2-7; 12 bases fit TRBD1. The chain's CDR3 is CASGSGDRGPSEQYF. CDR3 bases: TGTGCCAGCGGCTCGGGGGACAGGGGGCCCTCCGAGCAGTACTTC. The whole variable domain, filled in from reference TRBV9 and TRBJ2-7, reads DSGVTQTPKHLITATGQRVTLRCSPRSGDLSVYWYQQSLDQGLQFLIQYYNGEERAKGNILERFSAQQFPDLHSELNLSSLELGDSALYFCASGSGDRGPSEQYFGPGTRLTVT.